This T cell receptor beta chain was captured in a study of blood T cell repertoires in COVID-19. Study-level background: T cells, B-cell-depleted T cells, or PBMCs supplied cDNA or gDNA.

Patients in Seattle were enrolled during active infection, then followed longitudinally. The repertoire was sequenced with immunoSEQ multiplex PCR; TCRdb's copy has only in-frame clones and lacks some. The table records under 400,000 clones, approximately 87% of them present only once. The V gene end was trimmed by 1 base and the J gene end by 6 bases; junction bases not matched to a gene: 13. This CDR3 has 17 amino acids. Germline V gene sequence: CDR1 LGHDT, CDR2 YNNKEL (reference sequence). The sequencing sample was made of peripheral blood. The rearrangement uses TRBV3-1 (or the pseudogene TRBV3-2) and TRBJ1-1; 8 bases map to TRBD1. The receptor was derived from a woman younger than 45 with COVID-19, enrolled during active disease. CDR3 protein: CASSQANVDRAGAEAFF. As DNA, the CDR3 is TGTGCCAGCAGCCAAGCTAACGTGGACAGGGCGGGCGCTGAAGCTTTCTTT.